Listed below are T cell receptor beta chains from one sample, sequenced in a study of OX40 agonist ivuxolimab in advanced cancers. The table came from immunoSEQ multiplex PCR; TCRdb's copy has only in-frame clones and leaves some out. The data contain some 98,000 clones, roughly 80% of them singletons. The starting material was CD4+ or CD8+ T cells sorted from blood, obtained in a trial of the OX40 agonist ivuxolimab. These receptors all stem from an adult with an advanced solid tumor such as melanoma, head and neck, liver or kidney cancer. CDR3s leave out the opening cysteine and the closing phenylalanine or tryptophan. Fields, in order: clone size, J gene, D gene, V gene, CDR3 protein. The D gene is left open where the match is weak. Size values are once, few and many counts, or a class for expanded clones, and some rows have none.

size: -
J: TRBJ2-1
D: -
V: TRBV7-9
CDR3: ASSLWGAQYNEQF

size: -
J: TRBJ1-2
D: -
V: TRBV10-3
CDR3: AISELSYYGYT

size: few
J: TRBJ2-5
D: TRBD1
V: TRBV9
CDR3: ASNVYGQGSETQY

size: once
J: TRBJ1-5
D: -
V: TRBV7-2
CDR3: ASSAANNQPQH

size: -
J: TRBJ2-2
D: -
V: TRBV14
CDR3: ASSQRDTGELF

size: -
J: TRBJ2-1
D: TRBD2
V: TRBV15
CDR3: ATSRGGSSYNEQF

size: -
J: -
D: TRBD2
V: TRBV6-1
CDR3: ASRVTSGSYEQY

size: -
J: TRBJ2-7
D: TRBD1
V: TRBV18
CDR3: ASSPPTSGGGEQY

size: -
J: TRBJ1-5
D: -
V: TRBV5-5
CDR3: ASSFALGGYSNQPQH

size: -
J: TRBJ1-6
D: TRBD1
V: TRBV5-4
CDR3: ASSSQGVLRNSPLH

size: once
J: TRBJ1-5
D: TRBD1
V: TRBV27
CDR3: ASSLTTGRQPQH

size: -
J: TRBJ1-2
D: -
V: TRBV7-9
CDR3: ASSTTGIGYT

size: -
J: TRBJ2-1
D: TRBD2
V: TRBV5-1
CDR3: ASSFTSGSSRGNEQF

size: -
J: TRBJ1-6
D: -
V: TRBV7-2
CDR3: ASRQPGQYNSPLH

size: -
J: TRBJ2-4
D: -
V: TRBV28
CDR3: ASSSLQGVVQKNIQY

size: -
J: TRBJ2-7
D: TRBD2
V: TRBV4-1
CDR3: ASSHSTSGAYEQY

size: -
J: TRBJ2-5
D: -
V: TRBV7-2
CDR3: ASSLEAAPETQY

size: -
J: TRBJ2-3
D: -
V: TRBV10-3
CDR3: AISESGTHPATQY

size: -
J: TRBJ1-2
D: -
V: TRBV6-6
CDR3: ASRAGLNYGYT

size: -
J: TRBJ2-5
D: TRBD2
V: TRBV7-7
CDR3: ASSLTSGGNQETQY

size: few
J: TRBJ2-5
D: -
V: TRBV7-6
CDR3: ASSGRNVRQETQY

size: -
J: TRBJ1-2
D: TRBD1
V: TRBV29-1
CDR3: SVVVGQGGGYT

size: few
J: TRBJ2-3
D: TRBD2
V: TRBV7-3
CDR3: ASSRTSGGARDTQY

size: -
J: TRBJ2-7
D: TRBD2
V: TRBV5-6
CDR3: ASSPTPSGLAYEQY

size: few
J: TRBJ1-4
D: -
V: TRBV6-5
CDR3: ASSYSTGGAEKLF

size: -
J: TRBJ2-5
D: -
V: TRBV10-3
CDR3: AISESIGGKQTQY

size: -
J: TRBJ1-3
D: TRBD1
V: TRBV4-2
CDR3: ASSPSGTGNSGNTIY